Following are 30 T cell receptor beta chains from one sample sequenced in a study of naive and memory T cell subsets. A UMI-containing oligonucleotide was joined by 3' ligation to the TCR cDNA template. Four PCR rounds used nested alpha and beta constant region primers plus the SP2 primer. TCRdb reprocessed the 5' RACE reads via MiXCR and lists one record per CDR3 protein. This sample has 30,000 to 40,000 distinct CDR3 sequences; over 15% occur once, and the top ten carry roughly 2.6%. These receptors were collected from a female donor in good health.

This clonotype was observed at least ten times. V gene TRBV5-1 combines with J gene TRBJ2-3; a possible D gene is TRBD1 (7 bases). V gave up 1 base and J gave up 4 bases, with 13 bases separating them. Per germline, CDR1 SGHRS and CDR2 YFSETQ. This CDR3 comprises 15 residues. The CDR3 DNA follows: TGCGCCAGCAGCTTGCAGGGGGAGGTCGCAGATACGCAGTATTTT. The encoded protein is CASSLQGEVADTQYF.

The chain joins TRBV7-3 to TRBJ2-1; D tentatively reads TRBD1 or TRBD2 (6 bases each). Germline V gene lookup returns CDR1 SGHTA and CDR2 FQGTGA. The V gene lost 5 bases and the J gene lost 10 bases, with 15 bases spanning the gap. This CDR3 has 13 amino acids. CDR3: CASSPDGGGEQFF. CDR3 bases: TGTGCCAGCAGCCCGGACGGGGGCGGGGAGCAGTTCTTC.

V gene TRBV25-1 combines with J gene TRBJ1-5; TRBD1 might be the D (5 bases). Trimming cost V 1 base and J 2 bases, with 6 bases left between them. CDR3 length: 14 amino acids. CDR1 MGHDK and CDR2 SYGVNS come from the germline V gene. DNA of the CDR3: TGTGCCAGCAGTGAATCGGGGGGCAATCAGCCCCAGCATTTT. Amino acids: CASSESGGNQPQHF.

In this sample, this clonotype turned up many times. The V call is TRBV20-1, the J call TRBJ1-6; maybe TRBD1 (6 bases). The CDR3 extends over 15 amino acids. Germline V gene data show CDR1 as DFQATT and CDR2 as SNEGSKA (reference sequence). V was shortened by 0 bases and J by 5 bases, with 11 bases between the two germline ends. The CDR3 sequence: CSARDLYRDNSPLHF. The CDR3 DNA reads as TGCAGTGCTAGAGATCTCTACAGGGATAATTCACCCCTCCACTTT.

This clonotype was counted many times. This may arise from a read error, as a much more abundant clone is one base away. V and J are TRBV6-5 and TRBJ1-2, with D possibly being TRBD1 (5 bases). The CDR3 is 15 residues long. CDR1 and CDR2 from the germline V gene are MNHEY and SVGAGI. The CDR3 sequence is CASSPTTGRHYGDTF. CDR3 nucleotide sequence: TGTGCCAGCAGCCCGACGACGGGACGGCACTATGGCGACACCTTC.

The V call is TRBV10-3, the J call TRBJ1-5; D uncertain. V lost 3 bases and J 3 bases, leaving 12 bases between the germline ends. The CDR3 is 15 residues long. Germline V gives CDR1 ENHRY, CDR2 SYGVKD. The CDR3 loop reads CAISDSKDLNQPQHF. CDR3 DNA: TGTGCCATCAGTGATTCCAAAGACCTCAATCAGCCCCAGCATTTT.

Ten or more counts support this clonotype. The CDR3 DNA reads TGCAGCGTTGAGGGGACAGCACCACGGGGCTACGAGCAGTACTTC. This encodes CSVEGTAPRGYEQYF. The genes are TRBV29-1 and TRBJ2-7, with 7 bases aligning to TRBD1. This CDR3 spans 15 amino acids. The germline V gene has CDR1 SQVTM and CDR2 ANQGSEA. Losses at the gene ends were 3 bases for V and 3 bases for J; bases not matched to a gene: 11.

CDR3 sequence: CASSTWGGISNQPQHF. The CDR3 DNA follows: TGTGCCAGCAGTACCTGGGGGGGTATCAGCAATCAGCCCCAGCATTTT. This chain links TRBV12-3 or TRBV12-4 with TRBJ1-5, with D maybe TRBD1 (5 bases). The germline V and J ends were trimmed by 5 bases and 1 base, with 15 bases remaining between them. CDR3 length: 16 residues.

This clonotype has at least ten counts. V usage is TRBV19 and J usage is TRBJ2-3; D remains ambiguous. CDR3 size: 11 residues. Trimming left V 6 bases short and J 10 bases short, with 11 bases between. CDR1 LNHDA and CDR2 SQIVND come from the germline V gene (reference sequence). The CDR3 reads CASSDGRPQYF. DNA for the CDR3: TGTGCCAGTAGCGATGGACGGCCGCAGTATTTT.

The CDR3 protein is CASSLEGLAGAPQYF. In nucleotides, the CDR3 is TGTGCCAGCAGCTTGGAGGGACTAGCGGGGGCCCCCCAGTACTTC. The chain carries TRBV11-2 and TRBJ2-5, with 14 bases fitting TRBD2. From germline, CDR1 is SGHAT and CDR2 FQNNGV. V lost 3 bases to trimming and J lost 9 bases; unmatched junction nucleotides: 6. This CDR3 is built from 15 residues.

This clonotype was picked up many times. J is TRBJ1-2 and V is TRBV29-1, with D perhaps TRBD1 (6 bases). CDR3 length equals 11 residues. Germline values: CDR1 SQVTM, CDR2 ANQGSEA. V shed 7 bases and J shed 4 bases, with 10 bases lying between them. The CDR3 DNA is TGCAGCGGGGTGGGGGCCTATGGCTACACCTTC. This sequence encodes CSGVGAYGYTF.

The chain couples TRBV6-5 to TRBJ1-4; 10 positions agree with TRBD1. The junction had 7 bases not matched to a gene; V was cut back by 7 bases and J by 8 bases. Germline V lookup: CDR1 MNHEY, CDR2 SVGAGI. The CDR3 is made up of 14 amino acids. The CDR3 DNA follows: TGTGCCAGCACACCGGGACAGGGGTACGAAAAACTGTTTTTT. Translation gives CASTPGQGYEKLFF.

CDR3 coding DNA: TGTGCCAGCGTCTCGCGCTCCTATAATTCACCCCTCCACTTT. Its protein is CASVSRSYNSPLHF. The V gene is TRBV25-1, the J gene TRBJ1-6; D not certain. This CDR3 contains 14 residues. CDR1 MGHDK and CDR2 SYGVNS come from the germline V gene. V was pared by 8 bases and J by 0 bases, with 8 bases between.

The CDR3 bases are TGCGCCAGCAGCTTGGGTTGGCAAGAGACCCAGTACTTC. Translating it yields CASSLGWQETQYF. The chain is built from TRBV5-1 and TRBJ2-5; D unresolved. The CDR3 contains 13 residues. CDR1 is SGHRS and CDR2 is YFSETQ in the germline V gene. V was clipped by 0 bases and J by 2 bases, with 5 bases between them.

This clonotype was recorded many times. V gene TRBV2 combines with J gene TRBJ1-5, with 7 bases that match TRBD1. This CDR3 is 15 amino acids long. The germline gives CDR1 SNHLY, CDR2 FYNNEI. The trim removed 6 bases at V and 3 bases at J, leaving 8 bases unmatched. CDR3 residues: CASRGTDFNNQPQHF. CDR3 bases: TGTGCCAGCAGGGGGACAGACTTTAACAATCAGCCCCAGCATTTT.

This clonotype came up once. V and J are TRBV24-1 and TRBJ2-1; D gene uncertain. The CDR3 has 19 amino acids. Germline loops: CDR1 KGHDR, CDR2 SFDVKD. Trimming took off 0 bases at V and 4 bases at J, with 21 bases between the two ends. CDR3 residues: CATSDLDRSVRQNYNEQFF. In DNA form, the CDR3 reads TGTGCCACCAGTGATTTGGATCGTAGTGTGCGGCAGAATTACAATGAGCAGTTCTTC.

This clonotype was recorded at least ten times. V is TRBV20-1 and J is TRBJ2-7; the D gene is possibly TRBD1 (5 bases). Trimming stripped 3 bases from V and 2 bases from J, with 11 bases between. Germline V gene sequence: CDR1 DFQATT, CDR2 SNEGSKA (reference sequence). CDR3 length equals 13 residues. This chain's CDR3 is CSASGSGTYEQYF. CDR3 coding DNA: TGCAGTGCTAGTGGGTCAGGGACCTACGAGCAGTACTTC.

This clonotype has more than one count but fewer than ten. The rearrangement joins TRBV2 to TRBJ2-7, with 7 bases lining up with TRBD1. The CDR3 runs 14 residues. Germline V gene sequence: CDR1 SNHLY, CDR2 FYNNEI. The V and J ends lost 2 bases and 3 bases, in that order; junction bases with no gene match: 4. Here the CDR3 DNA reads TGTGCCAGCAGTGAACAGGGGGTCCTCTACGAGCAGTACTTC. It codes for CASSEQGVLYEQYF.

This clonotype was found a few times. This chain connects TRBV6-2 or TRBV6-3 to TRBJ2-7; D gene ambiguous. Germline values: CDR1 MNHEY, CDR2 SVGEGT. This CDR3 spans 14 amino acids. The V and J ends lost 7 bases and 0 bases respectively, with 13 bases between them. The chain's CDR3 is CASNNRILSYEQYF. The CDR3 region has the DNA TGTGCCAGCAATAACCGGATCCTCTCCTACGAGCAGTACTTC.

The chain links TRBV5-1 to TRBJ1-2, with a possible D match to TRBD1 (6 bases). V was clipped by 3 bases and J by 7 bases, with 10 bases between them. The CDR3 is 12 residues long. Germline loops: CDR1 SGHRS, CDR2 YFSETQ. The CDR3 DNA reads TGCGCCAGCAGCTGGGACACGAGTGGCTACACCTTC. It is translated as CASSWDTSGYTF.

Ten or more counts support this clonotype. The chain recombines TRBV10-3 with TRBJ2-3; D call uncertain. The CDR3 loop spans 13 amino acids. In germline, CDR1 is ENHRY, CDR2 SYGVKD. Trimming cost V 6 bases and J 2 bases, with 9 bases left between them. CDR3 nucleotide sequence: TGTGCCATCAGGGCGGCTGACACAGATACGCAGTATTTT. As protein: CAIRAADTDTQYF.

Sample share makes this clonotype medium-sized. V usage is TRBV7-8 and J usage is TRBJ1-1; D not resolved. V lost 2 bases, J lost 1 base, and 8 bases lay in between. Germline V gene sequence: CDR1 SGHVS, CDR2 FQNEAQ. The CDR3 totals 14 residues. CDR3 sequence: CASSLSRENTEAFF. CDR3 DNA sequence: TGTGCCAGCAGCTTAAGTCGGGAGAACACTGAAGCTTTCTTT.

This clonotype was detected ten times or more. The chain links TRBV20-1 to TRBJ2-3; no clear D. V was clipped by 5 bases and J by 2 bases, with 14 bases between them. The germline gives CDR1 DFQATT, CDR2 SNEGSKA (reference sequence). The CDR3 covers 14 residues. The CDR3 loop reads CSASNPLSTDTQYF. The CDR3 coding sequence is TGCAGTGCTTCGAACCCCCTATCCACAGATACGCAGTATTTT.

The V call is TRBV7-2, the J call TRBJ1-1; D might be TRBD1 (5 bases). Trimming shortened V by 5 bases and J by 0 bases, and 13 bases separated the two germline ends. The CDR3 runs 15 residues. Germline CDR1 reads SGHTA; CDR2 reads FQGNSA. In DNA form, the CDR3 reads TGTGCCAGCAGCCCCCTTGGGGCGCTGAACACTGAAGCTTTCTTT. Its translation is CASSPLGALNTEAFF. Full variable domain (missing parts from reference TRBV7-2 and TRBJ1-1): GAGVSQSPSNKVTEKGKDVELRCDPISGHTALYWYRQSLGQGLEFLIYFQGNSAPDKSGLPSDRFSAERTGGSVSTLTIQRTQQEDSAVYLCASSPLGALNTEAFFGQGTRLTVV.

The CDR3: CASSLGPGSSYGYTF. CDR3 bases: TGCGCCAGCAGCTTGGGCCCAGGTTCCAGCTATGGCTACACCTTC. The chain recombines TRBV5-1 with TRBJ1-2; no clear D. The CDR3 is 15 residues long. In germline, CDR1 is SGHRS, CDR2 YFSETQ. V was clipped by 0 bases and J by 4 bases, with 13 bases between them.

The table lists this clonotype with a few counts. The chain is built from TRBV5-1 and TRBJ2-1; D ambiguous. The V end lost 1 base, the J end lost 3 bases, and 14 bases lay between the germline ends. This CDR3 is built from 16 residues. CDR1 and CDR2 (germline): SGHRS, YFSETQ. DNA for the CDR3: TGCGCCAGCAGCTTGAGGTCCTTCCAAAGCTACAATGAGCAGTTCTTC. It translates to CASSLRSFQSYNEQFF. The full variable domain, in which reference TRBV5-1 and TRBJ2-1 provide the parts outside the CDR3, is KAGVTQTPRYLIKTRGQQVTLSCSPISGHRSVSWYQQTPGQGLQFLFEYFSETQRNKGNFPGRFSGRQFSNSRSEMNVSTLELGDSALYLCASSLRSFQSYNEQFFGPGTRLTVL.

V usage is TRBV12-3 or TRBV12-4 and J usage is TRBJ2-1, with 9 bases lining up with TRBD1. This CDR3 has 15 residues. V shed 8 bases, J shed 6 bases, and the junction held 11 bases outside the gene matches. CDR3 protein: CASSLEGTGSNEQFF. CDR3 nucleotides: TGTGCCAGCTCCTTAGAAGGGACAGGGAGCAATGAGCAGTTCTTC.

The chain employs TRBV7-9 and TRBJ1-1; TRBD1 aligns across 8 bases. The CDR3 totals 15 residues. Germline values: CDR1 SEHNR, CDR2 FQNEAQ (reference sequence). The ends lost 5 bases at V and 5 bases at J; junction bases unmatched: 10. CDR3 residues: CASSQDRGAWTEAFF. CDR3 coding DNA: TGTGCCAGCAGCCAAGACAGGGGAGCGTGGACTGAAGCTTTCTTT.

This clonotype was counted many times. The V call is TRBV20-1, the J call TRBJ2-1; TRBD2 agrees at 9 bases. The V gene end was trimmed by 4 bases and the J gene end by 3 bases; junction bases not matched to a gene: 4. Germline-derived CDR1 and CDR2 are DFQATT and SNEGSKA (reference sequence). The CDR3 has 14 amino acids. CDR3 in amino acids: CSANKAGGYNEQFF. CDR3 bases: TGCAGTGCTAATAAAGCGGGGGGCTACAATGAGCAGTTCTTC.

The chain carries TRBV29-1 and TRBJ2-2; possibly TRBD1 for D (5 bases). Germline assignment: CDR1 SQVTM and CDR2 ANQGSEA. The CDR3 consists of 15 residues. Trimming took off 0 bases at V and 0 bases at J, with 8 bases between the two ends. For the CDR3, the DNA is TGCAGCGTTGAAGATCAGGGAACGAACACCGGGGAGCTGTTTTTT. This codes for CSVEDQGTNTGELFF.